The source of this TCR beta chain is a study of T cell changes during pregnancy in multiple sclerosis. Some clones are missing from TCRdb's copy, which holds only in-frame ones; the method was immunoSEQ multiplex PCR. The sample records about 100,000 clones, 92% being singletons. The CDR3 spans 13 residues. Trimming left V 3 bases short and J 4 bases short, with 10 bases between. Germline V gene lookup returns CDR1 GTSNPN and CDR2 SVGIG (reference sequence). This sequence joins TRBV30 and TRBJ1-5; weak D call: TRBD1 (5 bases). Source: peripheral blood, taken after pregnancy. The origin of this receptor is a female donor with multiple sclerosis, enrolled in a pregnancy study. The CDR3 DNA follows: TGTGCCTGGAGCTTACAGGAAAATCAGCCCCAGCATTTT. Amino acids: CAWSLQENQPQHF.